The 21 T cell receptor beta chains below all came from one sample that was sequenced in a study of shared clonotypes between healthy human individuals. Method: immunoSEQ multiplex PCR; TCRdb's copy keeps in-frame clones and lacks some. The top ten hold 0.45% of the sample, which has some 1.5 million clones, 95% to 99% seen once. The specimen sequenced was naive CD4+ T cells sorted from blood. Described subset: CD45RA+ positively selected. Receptors were obtained from a man aged 30 to 45 in good health.

The J gene is TRBJ2-7, the V gene TRBV19, with 10 nucleotides matching TRBD1. The J segment lost 9 bases and the V segment lost 3 bases, leaving 11 bases of the junction unmatched. CDR3 length equals 15 residues. Germline V CDR1 and CDR2: LNHDA, SQIVND (reference sequence). The CDR3 sequence is CASSMGTGAGTAQYF. Here the CDR3 DNA reads TGTGCCAGTAGTATGGGGACAGGGGCGGGTACGGCGCAGTACTTC.

The chain uses TRBV6-5 and TRBJ1-1, with 12 bases aligning to TRBD1. The V gene end was trimmed by 7 bases and the J gene end by 7 bases; junction bases not matched to a gene: 4. The CDR3 contains 13 residues. Germline V CDR1 and CDR2: MNHEY, SVGAGI. This CDR3 reads CASIRDRGREAFF. The CDR3 DNA follows: TGTGCCAGCATTCGGGACAGGGGGCGTGAAGCTTTCTTT.

V is TRBV4-1 and J is TRBJ2-5; D is perhaps TRBD2 (6 bases). Trimming removed 0 bases from V and 4 bases from J, with 12 bases in between. Germline V CDR1 and CDR2: MGHRA, YSYEKL. The CDR3 runs to 15 residues. CDR3 in amino acids: CASSQEGGKGETQYF. The CDR3 coding sequence is TGCGCCAGCAGCCAAGAGGGCGGGAAGGGAGAGACCCAGTACTTC.

The chain joins TRBV5-4 to TRBJ2-1, with 10 nucleotides matching TRBD1. The CDR3 length is 15 residues. V shed 4 bases and J 3 bases; nucleotides not matched to a gene: 4. Germline loops: CDR1 SGHNT, CDR2 YYREEE (reference sequence). The CDR3 DNA sequence: TGTGCCAGCAGCGTGGACAGGGGGAACTACAATGAGCAGTTCTTC. It encodes CASSVDRGNYNEQFF. Full variable domain (remainder filled in from reference TRBV5-4 and TRBJ2-1): ETGVTQSPTHLIKTRGQQVTLRCSSQSGHNTVSWYQQALGQGPQFIFQYYREEENGRGNFPPRFSGLQFPNYSSELNVNALELDDSALYLCASSVDRGNYNEQFFGPGTRLTVL.

The chain uses TRBV5-1 and TRBJ2-1, with TRBD2 matching 7 bases. This CDR3 contains 16 residues. Trimming at V came to 0 bases and at J to 3 bases, leaving 6 bases not matched to a gene. Germline assignment: CDR1 SGHRS and CDR2 YFSETQ. The CDR3 DNA sequence: TGCGCCAGCAGCTTGGCCGGGGGAGGGAACTACAATGAGCAGTTCTTC. Amino acids: CASSLAGGGNYNEQFF.

The rearrangement links TRBV27 to TRBJ2-1; TRBD2 might be the D (6 bases). V lost 3 bases to trimming and J lost 7 bases, with 19 bases between them. CDR3 size: 16 residues. Per the germline V gene, CDR1 is MNHEY and CDR2 is SMNVEV (reference sequence). This CDR3 reads CASSLGLVGFTNEQFF. CDR3 in DNA: TGTGCCAGCAGTTTGGGACTGGTGGGGTTCACGAATGAGCAGTTCTTC.

A note on this clone: A junction end diverges from the germline sequence, so it may reflect a read error. The genes are TRBV7-7 and TRBJ2-3, with unresolved D. Germline assignment: CDR1 SSHAT and CDR2 FNYEAQ (reference sequence). CDR3 size: 14 residues. CDR3 bases: TGTGCTAGCAGTGATATTGGGAACACAGATACGCAGTATTTT. Its translation is CASSDIGNTDTQYF.

The rearrangement joins TRBV4-1 to TRBJ2-5; TRBD2 matches 13 bases. CDR3 length: 17 residues. From germline, CDR1 is MGHRA and CDR2 YSYEKL. With 3 bases clipped from V and 1 base from J, the junction kept 5 bases outside the gene matches. CDR3 nucleotides: TGCGCCAGCAGCCACCTCGGACTAGCGGGAGCCCAAGAGACCCAGTACTTC. Residues: CASSHLGLAGAQETQYF.

The V call is TRBV5-6, the J call TRBJ2-7, with D tentatively TRBD1 (6 bases). Germline CDR1 SGHDT, CDR2 YYEEEE. V was clipped by 4 bases and J by 4 bases, with 18 bases between them. This CDR3 spans 15 amino acids. CDR3 sequence reads: CASSLRDTHWYEQYF. In nucleotides, the CDR3 is TGTGCCAGCAGCCTCCGGGACACCCATTGGTACGAGCAGTACTTC. The full variable domain, its missing parts supplied by reference TRBV5-6 and TRBJ2-7, is DAGVTQSPTHLIKTRGQQVTLRCSPKSGHDTVSWYQQALGQGPQFIFQYYEEEERQRGNFPDRFSGHQFPNYSSELNVNALLLGDSALYLCASSLRDTHWYEQYFGPGTRLTVT.

This chain uses TRBV4-1 with TRBJ1-2; 9 nucleotides agree with TRBD1. V dropped 3 bases and J dropped 4; count of bases not matched to a gene: 12. From germline, CDR1 is MGHRA and CDR2 YSYEKL. There are 17 residues in the CDR3. The CDR3, as DNA: TGCGCCAGCAGCCATGAGCCGACCGGGACAGGGACCTATGGCTACACCTTC. This codes for CASSHEPTGTGTYGYTF.

This clone has just one count. This chain uses TRBV19 with TRBJ2-7; TRBD2 is a possible D gene (5 bases). Between the trimmed V and J ends, which lost 7 bases and 0 bases, there was a span of 16 bases. Germline CDR1 reads LNHDA; CDR2 reads SQIVND (reference sequence). This CDR3 has 15 residues. The CDR3 DNA follows: TGTGCCAGTATGAGGGCGGCCGCGAGCTCCTACGAGCAGTACTTC. This encodes CASMRAAASSYEQYF.

In regard to this clone: Other nucleotide sequences from this sample produce the same CDR3. This chain joins TRBV27 and TRBJ2-1; 14 bases map to TRBD2. CDR3 size: 17 residues. The V gene end was trimmed by 3 bases and the J gene end by 4 bases; junction bases not matched to a gene: 5. Germline V lookup: CDR1 MNHEY, CDR2 SMNVEV (reference sequence). CDR3 amino acids: CASSLRLAGGRYNEQFF. Written as DNA, the CDR3 is TGTGCCAGCAGTTTGAGACTAGCGGGAGGGCGTTACAATGAGCAGTTCTTC.

The chain combines TRBV21-1 with TRBJ2-7. TRBV21-1 is labeled a pseudogene. The CDR3 loop spans 14 amino acids. The CDR3 spells CASRYRDPNYEQYF. CDR3 sequence (DNA): TGTGCCAGCAGATACCGGGACCCCAACTACGAGCAGTACTTC.

The gene calls are TRBV28 and TRBJ2-1; 9 bases are a match to TRBD2. V trimming: 3 bases; J trimming: 2 bases; junction bases outside the gene matches: 5. CDR3 length equals 16 residues. Germline loops: CDR1 MDHEN, CDR2 SYDVKM. CDR3 sequence reads: CASSLRGGRPYNEQFF. The CDR3 nucleotides read TGTGCCAGCAGTTTGCGGGGGGGGAGACCCTACAATGAGCAGTTCTTC.

The V gene is TRBV5-6, the J gene TRBJ2-1; weak D call: TRBD1 (6 bases). Germline CDR1 and CDR2: SGHDT and YYEEEE. V was shortened by 0 bases and J by 5 bases, with 15 bases between the two germline ends. This CDR3 comprises 16 residues. This CDR3 reads CASSLVLGTPNNEQFF. CDR3 DNA: TGTGCCAGCAGCTTGGTTCTTGGGACACCCAACAATGAGCAGTTCTTC. Looking up the rest from reference TRBV5-6 and TRBJ2-1 gives the full variable domain: DAGVTQSPTHLIKTRGQQVTLRCSPKSGHDTVSWYQQALGQGPQFIFQYYEEEERQRGNFPDRFSGHQFPNYSSELNVNALLLGDSALYLCASSLVLGTPNNEQFFGPGTRLTVL.

The chain joins TRBV5-1 to TRBJ1-5; 7 bases agree with TRBD1. V lost 4 bases and J lost 5; bases outside the gene matches: 6. This CDR3 region has 14 residues. Germline V gives CDR1 SGHRS, CDR2 YFSETQ. DNA for the CDR3: TGCGCCAGCAGCCCCCTAGGGGGCCATCAGCCCCAGCATTTT. Protein product: CASSPLGGHQPQHF.

J is TRBJ2-7 and V is TRBV5-1; TRBD1 agrees at 7 bases. CDR3 size: 16 residues. Trimming cost V 4 bases and J 0 bases; bases outside gene matches: 10. The germline V gene has CDR1 SGHRS and CDR2 YFSETQ. DNA of the CDR3: TGCGCCAGCAGCCCGGGGCCGACAGGGAACTCCTACGAGCAGTACTTC. Its protein is CASSPGPTGNSYEQYF.

V gene TRBV11-2 combines with J gene TRBJ2-7; 11 positions match TRBD2. Germline assignment: CDR1 SGHAT and CDR2 FQNNGV. V shed 3 bases, J shed 3 bases, and the junction held 1 base outside the gene matches. The CDR3 has 14 amino acids. Here the CDR3 reads CASSLGLAVYEQYF. CDR3 bases: TGTGCCAGCAGCTTGGGACTAGCGGTCTACGAGCAGTACTTC.

This clone occurred once. The genes are TRBV28 and TRBJ2-5; no clear D gene. CDR3 length equals 14 residues. The germline V gene has CDR1 MDHEN and CDR2 SYDVKM. The V end lost 3 bases, the J end lost 0 bases, and 8 bases lay between the germline ends. CDR3 coding DNA: TGTGCCAGCAGTTTTTTCCGGAACCAAGAGACCCAGTACTTC. Amino acids: CASSFFRNQETQYF.

This sequence joins TRBV10-3 and TRBJ2-3; 9 bases agree with TRBD2. This CDR3 is built from 15 residues. Germline V gives CDR1 ENHRY, CDR2 SYGVKD. The J segment lost 5 bases and the V segment lost 2 bases, leaving 5 bases of the junction unmatched. In nucleotides, the CDR3 is TGTGCCATCAGTGAGATGAGCGGGAGGTTAGATACGCAGTATTTT. It translates to CAISEMSGRLDTQYF.

The chain has TRBV7-8 and TRBJ2-2; D is unresolved. The length of the CDR3 is 15 residues. V lost 0 bases and J lost 0, with 5 bases in between. The germline V gene encodes CDR1 SGHVS and CDR2 FQNEAQ. The chain's CDR3 is CASSLALANTGELFF. As DNA, the CDR3 is TGTGCCAGCAGCTTAGCTCTCGCGAACACCGGGGAGCTGTTTTTT.